The T cell receptor (beta chain) described here comes from a study of T-cell memory formation after mild COVID-19. TCRdb re-called the 5' RACE reads through MiXCR, storing one row per CDR3 protein. Of a few hundred thousand distinct CDR3 sequences in the sample, 16% were seen once. V lost 1 base to trimming and J lost 8 bases; unmatched junction nucleotides: 8. CDR3 length equals 15 residues. Looked up from germline, CDR1 is SEHNR and CDR2 is FQNEAQ (reference sequence). This clonotype was counted a few times. What was sequenced was PBMCs or a T cell subset sorted from them (not recorded which). The chain employs TRBV7-9 and TRBJ2-1; 7 bases agree with TRBD2. The receptor comes from a man aged 18 to 29 who had mild COVID-19 (a few samples of this study predate the infection). Cell type and time point are not known. Here the CDR3 reads CASSLGTGGWYEQFF. The CDR3 coding sequence is TGTGCCAGCAGCTTAGGGACGGGGGGATGGTATGAGCAGTTCTTC.